Detailed here is one T cell receptor beta chain. The antigen remains undetermined. These data belong to a study of cytomegalovirus exposure and HLA in healthy donors. Study-level findings and limits: A list of around 160 TCR beta chains associated with cytomegalovirus was given.

PCR used 60 Vbeta primers and 13 Jbeta primers. Sequenced by immunoSEQ multiplex PCR; TCRdb stores in-frame clones only, minus some. This repertoire includes tens of thousands of clones. There are 14 residues in the CDR3. Germline CDR1 LNHDA, CDR2 SQIVND (reference sequence). V trimming: 0 bases; J trimming: 4 bases; junction bases outside the gene matches: 0. This chain links TRBV19 with TRBJ2-5; 9 bases match TRBD1. The specimen sequenced was PBMCs. This receptor was taken from a man between 60 and 70 years old in good health and CMV-seropositive. For the CDR3, the DNA is TGTGCCAGTAGTATAGAGGGACAGGGAGAGACCCAGTACTTC. It yields the protein CASSIEGQGETQYF.